This T cell receptor beta chain was recorded in a study of blood T cell repertoires in COVID-19. As for the study in general: Collection of acute and convalescent COVID-19 samples took place in the United States, Italy and Spain. T cells, B-cell-depleted T cells, or PBMCs supplied cDNA or gDNA.

This clone was observed a few times. In the source study's methods: The authors estimated nucleated cell counts from reference gene primer amplification. Sequencing used immunoSEQ multiplex PCR; TCRdb keeps in-frame clones, though not all of them. The DNA was the basis for D and trimming; V, J and clone size are from that table. The sample lists 150,000 or so clones, around 73% occurring once. With 4 bases clipped from V and 3 bases from J, the junction kept 5 bases outside the gene matches. The germline V gene has CDR1 MNHEY and CDR2 SMNVEV (reference sequence). The CDR3 loop spans 14 amino acids. The clonotype was recovered from a woman in her 50s with active or convalescent COVID-19. The rearrangement links TRBV27 to TRBJ1-1; 7 bases fit TRBD1. Sequenced: peripheral blood. CDR3 coding DNA: TGTGCCAGCAGTTACAGGGGAAGGGACACTGAAGCTTTCTTT. Translation gives CASSYRGRDTEAFF.